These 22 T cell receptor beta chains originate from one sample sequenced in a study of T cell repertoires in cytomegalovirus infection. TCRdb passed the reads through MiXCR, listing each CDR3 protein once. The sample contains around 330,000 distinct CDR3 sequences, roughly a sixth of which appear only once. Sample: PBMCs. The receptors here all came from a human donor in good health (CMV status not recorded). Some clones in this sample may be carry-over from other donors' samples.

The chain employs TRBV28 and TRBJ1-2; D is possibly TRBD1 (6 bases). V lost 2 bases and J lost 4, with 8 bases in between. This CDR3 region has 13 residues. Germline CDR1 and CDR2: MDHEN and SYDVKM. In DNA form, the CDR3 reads TGTGCCAGCAGTTTAGAGGGGGTCTATGGCTACACCTTC. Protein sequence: CASSLEGVYGYTF.

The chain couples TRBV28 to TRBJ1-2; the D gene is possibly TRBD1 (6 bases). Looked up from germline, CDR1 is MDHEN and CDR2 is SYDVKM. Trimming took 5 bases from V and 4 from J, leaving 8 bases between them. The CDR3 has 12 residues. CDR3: CASSKQGYGYTF. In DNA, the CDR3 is TGTGCCAGCAGTAAACAGGGCTATGGCTACACCTTC.

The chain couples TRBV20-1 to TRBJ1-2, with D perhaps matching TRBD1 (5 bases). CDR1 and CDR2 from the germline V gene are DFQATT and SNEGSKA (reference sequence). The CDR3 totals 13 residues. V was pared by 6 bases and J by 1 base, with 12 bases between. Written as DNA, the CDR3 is TGCAGTGCCCAACAGGAATTTAACTATGGCTACACCTTC. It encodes CSAQQEFNYGYTF.

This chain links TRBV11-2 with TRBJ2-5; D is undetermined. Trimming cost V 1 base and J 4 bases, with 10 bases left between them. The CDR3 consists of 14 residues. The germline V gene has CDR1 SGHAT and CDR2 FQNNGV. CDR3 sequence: CASSLGVQLETQYF. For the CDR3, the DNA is TGTGCCAGCAGCTTAGGAGTCCAGCTAGAGACCCAGTACTTC.

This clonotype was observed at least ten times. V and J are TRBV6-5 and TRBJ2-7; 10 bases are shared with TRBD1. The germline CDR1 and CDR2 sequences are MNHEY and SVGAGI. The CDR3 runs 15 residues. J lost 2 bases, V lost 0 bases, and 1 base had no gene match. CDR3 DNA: TGTGCCAGCAGTTACTCAGGACAGGGGGCCTACGAGCAGTACTTC. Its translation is CASSYSGQGAYEQYF.

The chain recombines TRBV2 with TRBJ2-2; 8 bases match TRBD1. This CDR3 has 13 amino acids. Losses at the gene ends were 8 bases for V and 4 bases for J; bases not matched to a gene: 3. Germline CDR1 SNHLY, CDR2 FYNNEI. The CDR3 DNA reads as TGTGCCAGCGGGACAGGAGTCACCGGGGAGCTGTTTTTT. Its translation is CASGTGVTGELFF.

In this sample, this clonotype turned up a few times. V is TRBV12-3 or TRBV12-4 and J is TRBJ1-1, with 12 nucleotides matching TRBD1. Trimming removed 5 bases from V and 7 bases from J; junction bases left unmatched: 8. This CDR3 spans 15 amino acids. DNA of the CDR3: TGTGCCAGCAGTCCCGGGACAGGGGGCAGGGATGAAGCTTTCTTT. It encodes CASSPGTGGRDEAFF.

The CDR3 DNA sequence: TGTGCCAGCAGCTTGGGAAGGGATCGGTATGGCTACACCTTC. This sequence encodes CASSLGRDRYGYTF. V gene TRBV5-6 combines with J gene TRBJ1-2; D ambiguous. The CDR3 consists of 14 residues. CDR1 and CDR2 from the germline V gene are SGHDT and YYEEEE. V was cut by 0 bases and J by 5 bases, with 11 bases left in between. The full variable domain, with the rest looked up from reference TRBV5-6 and TRBJ1-2, is DAGVTQSPTHLIKTRGQQVTLRCSPKSGHDTVSWYQQALGQGPQFIFQYYEEEERQRGNFPDRFSGHQFPNYSSELNVNALLLGDSALYLCASSLGRDRYGYTFGSGTRLTVV.

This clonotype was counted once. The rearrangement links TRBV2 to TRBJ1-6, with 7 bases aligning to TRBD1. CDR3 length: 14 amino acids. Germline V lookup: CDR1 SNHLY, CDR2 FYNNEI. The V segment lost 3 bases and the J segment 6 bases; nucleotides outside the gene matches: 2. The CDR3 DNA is TGTGCCAGCAGTGACAGGGGGACTAATTCACCCCTCCACTTT. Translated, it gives CASSDRGTNSPLHF. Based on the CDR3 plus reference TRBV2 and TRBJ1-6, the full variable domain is EPEVTQTPSHQVTQMGQEVILRCVPISNHLYFYWYRQILGQKVEFLVSFYNNEISEKSEIFDDQFSVERPDGSNFTLKIRSTKLEDSAMYFCASSDRGTNSPLHFGNGTRLTVT.

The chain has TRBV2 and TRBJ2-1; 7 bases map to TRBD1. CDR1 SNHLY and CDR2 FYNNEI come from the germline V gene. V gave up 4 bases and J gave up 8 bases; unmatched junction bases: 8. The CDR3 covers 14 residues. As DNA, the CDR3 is TGTGCCAGCAGTGTCGAGGGGGCTAGGGATGAGCAGTTCTTC. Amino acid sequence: CASSVEGARDEQFF.

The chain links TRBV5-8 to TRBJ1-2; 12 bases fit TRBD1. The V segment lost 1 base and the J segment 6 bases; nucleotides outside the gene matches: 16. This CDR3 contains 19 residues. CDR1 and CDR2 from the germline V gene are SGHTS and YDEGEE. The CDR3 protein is CASSLFLGDRGHIRHGYTF. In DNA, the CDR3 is TGTGCCAGCAGCTTGTTTTTGGGGGACAGGGGGCACATTCGTCATGGCTACACCTTC. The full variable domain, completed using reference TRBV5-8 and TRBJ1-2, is EAGVTQSPTHLIKTRGQQATLRCSPISGHTSVYWYQQALGLGLQFLLWYDEGEERNRGNFPPRFSGRQFPNYSSELNVNALELEDSALYLCASSLFLGDRGHIRHGYTFGSGTRLTVV.

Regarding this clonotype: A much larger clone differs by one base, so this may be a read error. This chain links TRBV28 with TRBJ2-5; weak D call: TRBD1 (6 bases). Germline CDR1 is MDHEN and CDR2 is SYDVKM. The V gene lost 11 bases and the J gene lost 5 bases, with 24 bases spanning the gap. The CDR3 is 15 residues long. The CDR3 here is CAGNSPTGYKETQYF. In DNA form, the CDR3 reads TGTGCCGGCAACTCCCCAACAGGGTACAAGGAGACCCAGTACTTC.

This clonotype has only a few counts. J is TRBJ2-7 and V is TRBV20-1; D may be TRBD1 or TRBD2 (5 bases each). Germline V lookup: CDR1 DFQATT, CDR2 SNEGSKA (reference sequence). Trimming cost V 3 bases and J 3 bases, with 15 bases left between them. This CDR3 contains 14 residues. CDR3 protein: CSARVPGSDYEQYF. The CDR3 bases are TGCAGTGCTAGGGTGCCAGGGAGCGACTACGAGCAGTACTTC.

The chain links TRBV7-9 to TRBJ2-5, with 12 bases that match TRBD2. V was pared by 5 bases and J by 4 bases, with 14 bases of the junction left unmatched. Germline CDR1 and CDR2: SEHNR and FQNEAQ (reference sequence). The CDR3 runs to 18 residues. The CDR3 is CASSPTYASGGAGETQYF. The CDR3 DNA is TGTGCCAGCAGCCCCACCTATGCTAGCGGGGGGGCCGGAGAGACCCAGTACTTC.

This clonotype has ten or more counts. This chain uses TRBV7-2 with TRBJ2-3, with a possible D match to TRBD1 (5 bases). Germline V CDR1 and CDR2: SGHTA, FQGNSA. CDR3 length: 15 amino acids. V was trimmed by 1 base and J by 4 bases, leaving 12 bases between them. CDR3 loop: CASSLVQGSSDTQYF. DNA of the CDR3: TGTGCCAGCAGCTTAGTTCAGGGTTCATCAGATACGCAGTATTTT.

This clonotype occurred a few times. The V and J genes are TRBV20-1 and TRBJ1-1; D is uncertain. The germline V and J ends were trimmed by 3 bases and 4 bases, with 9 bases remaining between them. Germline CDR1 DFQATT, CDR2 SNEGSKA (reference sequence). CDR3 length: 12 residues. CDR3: CSARAGITEAFF. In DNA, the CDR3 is TGCAGTGCTAGGGCCGGGATCACTGAAGCTTTCTTT.

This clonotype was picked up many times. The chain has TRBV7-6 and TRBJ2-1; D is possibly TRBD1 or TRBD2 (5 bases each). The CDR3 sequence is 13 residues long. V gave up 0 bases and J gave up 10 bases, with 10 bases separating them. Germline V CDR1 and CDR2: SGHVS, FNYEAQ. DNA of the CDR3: TGTGCCAGCAGCTTAGCGCTCGGGACCGAGCAGTTCTTC. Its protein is CASSLALGTEQFF.

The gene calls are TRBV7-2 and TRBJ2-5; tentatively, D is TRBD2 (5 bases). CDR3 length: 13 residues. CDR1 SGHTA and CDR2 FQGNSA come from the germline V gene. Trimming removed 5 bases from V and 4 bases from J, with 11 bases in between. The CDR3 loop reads CASSGRVGETQYF. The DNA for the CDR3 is TGTGCCAGCAGCGGGCGGGTCGGAGAGACCCAGTACTTC.

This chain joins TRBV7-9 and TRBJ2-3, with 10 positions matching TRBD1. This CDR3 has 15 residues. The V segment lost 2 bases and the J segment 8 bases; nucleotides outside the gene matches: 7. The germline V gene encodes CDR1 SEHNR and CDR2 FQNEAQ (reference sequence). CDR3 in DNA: TGTGCCAGCAGCTTACAGGGACAGGGGACTTCTACGCAGTATTTT. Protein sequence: CASSLQGQGTSTQYF.

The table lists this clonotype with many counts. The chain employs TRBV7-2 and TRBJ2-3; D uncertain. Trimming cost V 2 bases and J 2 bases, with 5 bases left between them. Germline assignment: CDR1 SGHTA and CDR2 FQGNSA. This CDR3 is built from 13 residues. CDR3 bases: TGTGCCAGCAGCTTAACTTACACAGATACGCAGTATTTT. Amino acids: CASSLTYTDTQYF.

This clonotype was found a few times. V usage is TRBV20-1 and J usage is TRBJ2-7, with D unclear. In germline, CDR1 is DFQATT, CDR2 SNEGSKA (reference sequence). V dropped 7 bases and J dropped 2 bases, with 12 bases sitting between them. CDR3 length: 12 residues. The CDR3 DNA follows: TGCAGTGTCCACCAGCAACCCTACGAGCAGTACTTC. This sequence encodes CSVHQQPYEQYF.

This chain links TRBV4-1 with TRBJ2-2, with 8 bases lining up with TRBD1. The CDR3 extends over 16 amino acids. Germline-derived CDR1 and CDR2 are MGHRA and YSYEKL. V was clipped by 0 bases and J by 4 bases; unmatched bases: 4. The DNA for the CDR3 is TGCGCCAGCAGCCAAGATGGACAGGGAACCACCGGGGAGCTGTTTTTT. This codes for CASSQDGQGTTGELFF.